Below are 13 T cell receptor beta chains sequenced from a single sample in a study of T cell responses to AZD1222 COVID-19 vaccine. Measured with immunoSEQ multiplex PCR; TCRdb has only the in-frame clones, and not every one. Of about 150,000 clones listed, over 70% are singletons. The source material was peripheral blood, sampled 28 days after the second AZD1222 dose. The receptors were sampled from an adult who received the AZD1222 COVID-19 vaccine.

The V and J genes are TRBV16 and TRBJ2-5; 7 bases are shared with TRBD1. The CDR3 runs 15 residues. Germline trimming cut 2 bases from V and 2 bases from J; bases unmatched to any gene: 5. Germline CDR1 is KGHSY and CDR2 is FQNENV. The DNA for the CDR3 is TGTGCCAGCAGCCAACAGACAGGGCCTCAAGAGACCCAGTACTTC. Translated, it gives CASSQQTGPQETQYF.

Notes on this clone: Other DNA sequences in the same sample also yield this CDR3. CDR3 nucleotides: TGTGCCAGCAGCTTAACTAGCGGGAGTCCCAATGAGCAGTTCTTC. This sequence encodes CASSLTSGSPNEQFF. The chain has TRBV7-2 and TRBJ2-1; TRBD2 matches at 11 bases. CDR1 SGHTA and CDR2 FQGNSA come from the germline V gene. V lost 2 bases to trimming and J lost 6 bases; unmatched junction nucleotides: 3. The CDR3 totals 15 residues.

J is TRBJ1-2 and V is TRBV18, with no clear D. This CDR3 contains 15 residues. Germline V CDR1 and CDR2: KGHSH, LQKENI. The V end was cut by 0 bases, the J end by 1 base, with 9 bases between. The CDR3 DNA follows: TGTGCCAGCTCACCACCGGGTGGGCTTAACTATGGCTACACCTTC. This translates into CASSPPGGLNYGYTF. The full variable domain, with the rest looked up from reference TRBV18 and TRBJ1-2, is NAGVMQNPRHLVRRRGQEARLRCSPMKGHSHVYWYRQLPEEGLKFMVYLQKENIIDESGMPKERFSAEFPKEGPSILRIQQVVRGDSAAYFCASSPPGGLNYGYTFGSGTRLTVV.

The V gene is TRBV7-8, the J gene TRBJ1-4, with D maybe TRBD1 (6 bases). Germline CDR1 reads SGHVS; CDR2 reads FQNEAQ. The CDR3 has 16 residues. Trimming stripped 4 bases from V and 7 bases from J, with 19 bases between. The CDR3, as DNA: TGTGCCAGCAGCTCCGAAAACAGGGTGGTCTCTGAAAAACTGTTTTTT. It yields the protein CASSSENRVVSEKLFF.

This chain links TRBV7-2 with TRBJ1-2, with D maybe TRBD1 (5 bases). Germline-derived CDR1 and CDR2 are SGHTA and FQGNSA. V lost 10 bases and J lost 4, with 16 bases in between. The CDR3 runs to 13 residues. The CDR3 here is CAMRGAQGYGYTF. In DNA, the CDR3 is TGTGCCATGCGAGGGGCGCAGGGCTATGGCTACACCTTC.

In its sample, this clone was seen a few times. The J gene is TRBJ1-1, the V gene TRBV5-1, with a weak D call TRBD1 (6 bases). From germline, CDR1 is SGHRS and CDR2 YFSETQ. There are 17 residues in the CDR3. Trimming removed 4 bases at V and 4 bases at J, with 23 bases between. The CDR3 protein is CASSVTGTTTRGTEAFF. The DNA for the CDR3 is TGCGCCAGCAGCGTTACCGGGACAACTACACGAGGCACTGAAGCTTTCTTT.

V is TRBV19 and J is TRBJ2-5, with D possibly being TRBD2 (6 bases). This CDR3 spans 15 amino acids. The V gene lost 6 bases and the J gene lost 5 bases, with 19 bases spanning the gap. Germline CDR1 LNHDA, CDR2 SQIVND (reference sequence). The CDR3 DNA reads TGTGCCAGTAGGCCTTCCCCTCTAGCGTCGGAGACCCAGTACTTC. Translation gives CASRPSPLASETQYF.

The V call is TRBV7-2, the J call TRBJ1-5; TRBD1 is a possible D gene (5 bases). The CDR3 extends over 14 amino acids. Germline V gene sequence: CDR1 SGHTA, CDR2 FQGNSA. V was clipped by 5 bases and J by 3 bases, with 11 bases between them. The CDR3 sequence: CASSVQGYNQPQHF. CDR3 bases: TGTGCCAGCAGCGTTCAGGGCTACAATCAGCCCCAGCATTTT.

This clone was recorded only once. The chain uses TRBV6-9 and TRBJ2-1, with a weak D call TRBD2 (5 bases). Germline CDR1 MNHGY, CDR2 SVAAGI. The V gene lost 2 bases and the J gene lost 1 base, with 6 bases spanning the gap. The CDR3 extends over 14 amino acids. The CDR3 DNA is TGTGCCAGCAGTTATAGCGGATCCTACAATGAGCAGTTCTTC. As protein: CASSYSGSYNEQFF.

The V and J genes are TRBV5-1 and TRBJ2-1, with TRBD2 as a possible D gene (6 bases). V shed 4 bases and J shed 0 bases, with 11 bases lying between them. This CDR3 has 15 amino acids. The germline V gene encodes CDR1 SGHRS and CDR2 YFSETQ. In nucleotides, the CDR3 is TGCGCCAGCAGCGATGACGGGAGCTCCTACAATGAGCAGTTCTTC. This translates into CASSDDGSSYNEQFF.

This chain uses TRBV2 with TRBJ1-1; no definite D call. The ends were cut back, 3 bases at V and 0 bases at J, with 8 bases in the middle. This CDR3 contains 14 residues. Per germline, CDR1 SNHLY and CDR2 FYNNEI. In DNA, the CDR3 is TGTGCCAGCAGTGACGGGGTGATGAACACTGAAGCTTTCTTT. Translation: CASSDGVMNTEAFF.

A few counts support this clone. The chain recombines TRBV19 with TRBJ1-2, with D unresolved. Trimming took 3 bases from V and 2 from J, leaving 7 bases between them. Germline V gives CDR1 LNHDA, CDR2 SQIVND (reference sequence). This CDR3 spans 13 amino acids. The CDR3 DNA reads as TGTGCCAGTAGTATCTCCGGGAACTATGGCTACACCTTC. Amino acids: CASSISGNYGYTF.

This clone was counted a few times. The CDR3 sequence: CASSNPPRTSGSGETQYF. CDR3 DNA: TGTGCCAGCAGCAATCCACCGCGGACTAGCGGGAGTGGAGAGACCCAGTACTTC. The rearrangement uses TRBV21-1 and TRBJ2-5; the D call TRBD2 from the table was never checked on the DNA. TRBV21-1 is termed a pseudogene. The CDR3 covers 18 residues.